This TCR beta chain was captured in a study of vaccination effects on CD4 cells after COVID-19. Study-wide background: Participants received two doses of either the BNT162b2 or mRNA-1273 vaccine.

This clone came up once. What it binds is unknown. Prior to sequencing, the ViraFEST assay stimulated PBMC with viral peptide pools, which expanded the antigen-specific CD4+ T cells. Researchers isolated CD4+ T cells once about 11 days of culture had elapsed. Nucleocapsid antibodies stayed negative before and after vaccination, showing no earlier SARS-CoV-2 infection. The culture medium for 1.5 million to 2.5 million PBMC per well included roughly 9.2 IU/ml IL-2 and around 10 ug/ml peptides. It was on days 3 and 7 that half the medium was replaced with IL-2 medium. Germline V gives CDR1 MRHNA, CDR2 SNTAGT. The CDR3 totals 15 residues. With 2 bases removed from V and 0 bases from J, the gap between germline ends came to 5 bases. Study-level points and caveats: There was only 1 of 255 vaccine-induced clones in healthy vaccinees that cross-reacted with common cold coronaviruses.

The table came from immunoSEQ multiplex PCR; TCRdb's copy has only in-frame clones and leaves some out. The sample has 35,000 to 45,000 clones; approximately 68% are singletons. The material was CD4+ T cells from PBMCs cultured with HCoV-OC43 spike peptides, obtained before COVID-19 vaccination. Subset here: HCoV-OC43 spike overlapping peptide pool stimulation. The source is a human donor who received a COVID-19 vaccine. The chain couples TRBV6-4 to TRBJ2-6, with D unresolved. For the CDR3, the DNA is TGTGCCAGCAGTGACAGCCTCTCTGGGGCCAACGTCCTGACTTTC. Protein: CASSDSLSGANVLTF.